Shown below are 5 T cell receptor beta chains from a single sample sequenced in a study of CD8 T cells in ankylosing spondylitis. TCRdb ran MiXCR on the 5' RACE reads and lists one entry per CDR3 protein. This table holds a few hundred thousand distinct CDR3 sequences, roughly 20% found once. Sequencing used blood, either unsorted or a sorted T cell fraction (not recorded which). These receptors all stem from a female donor with ankylosing spondylitis or in good health (not recorded which).

This clonotype was observed a few times. V and J are TRBV6-2 or TRBV6-3 and TRBJ2-2; D call uncertain. Trimming removed 7 bases at V and 4 bases at J, with 13 bases between. CDR3 length equals 14 residues. The V gene's germline CDR1 is MNHEY and CDR2 SVGEGT. The CDR3 nucleotides are TGTGCCAGCACCTCAACGTCCCCCACCGGGGAGCTGTTTTTT. Its protein product is CASTSTSPTGELFF.

This clonotype was detected a few times. The CDR3 DNA reads TGCAGCGTTGATGCTAGCGGGCTACAAGAGACCCAGTACTTC. Its protein is CSVDASGLQETQYF. The rearrangement links TRBV29-1 to TRBJ2-5; 8 nucleotides line up with TRBD2. The J segment lost 2 bases and the V segment lost 3 bases, leaving 5 bases of the junction unmatched. Germline assignment: CDR1 SQVTM and CDR2 ANQGSEA. The CDR3 loop spans 14 amino acids.

This clonotype has just a few counts. This rearrangement joins TRBV20-1 to TRBJ2-5; D might be TRBD2 (5 bases). The germline V gene has CDR1 DFQATT and CDR2 SNEGSKA (reference sequence). The length of the CDR3 is 15 residues. The V end was cut by 5 bases, the J end by 4 bases, with 20 bases between. For the CDR3, the DNA is TGCAGTGCTGGCGCCGCCCCCCACGGGATAGAGACCCAGTACTTC. This gives the protein CSAGAAPHGIETQYF.

The rearrangement links TRBV6-2 or TRBV6-3 to TRBJ2-1, with a tentative D call TRBD2 (6 bases). With 7 bases removed from V and 6 bases from J, the gap between germline ends came to 13 bases. CDR3 length equals 13 residues. CDR1 and CDR2 (germline): MNHEY, SVGEGT. The CDR3: CASNRDWPNEQFF. Here the CDR3 DNA reads TGTGCCAGCAACCGGGACTGGCCCAATGAGCAGTTCTTC.

This chain links TRBV7-2 with TRBJ1-1, with a possible D match to TRBD1 (6 bases). V was cut by 5 bases and J by 5 bases, with 15 bases left in between. This CDR3 contains 14 residues. Germline CDR1 and CDR2: SGHTA and FQGNSA. The CDR3 region has the DNA TGTGCCAGCAGCGTTACAGGGTTAGGGACTGAAGCTTTCTTT. This encodes CASSVTGLGTEAFF.